The rows below give T cell receptor beta chains drawn from one sample of a study of T cells in Graves' hyperthyroidism and ophthalmopathy. TCRdb analysed the multiplex PCR reads with MiXCR anew, one entry per CDR3 protein. The sample holds 350,000 to 500,000 distinct CDR3 sequences, about an eighth seen once. The sequencing sample was made of blood. All receptors derive from a woman in her late teens or twenties with Graves' hyperthyroidism. Each CDR3 is given with its conserved first and last residue. The D gene is left open where the match is weak. Where a row states a size, it is once, few, many or the class of an expanded clone; other rows omit it.

TGTGCCAGCAGTTCCTCGGGGGCCGAGCAGTACTTC | CASSSSGAEQYF | 12 | TRBJ2-7 | TRBV27 | NA | many
TGTGCCAGCAGCCAAGATCGGCTAGCGGGATACGAGCAGTACTTC | CASSQDRLAGYEQYF | 15 | TRBJ2-7 | TRBV3-1 | TRBD2 | many
TGTGCCAGCAAAAGGGAAGAGAACACTGAAGCTTTCTTT | CASKREENTEAFF | 13 | TRBJ1-1 | TRBV6-4 | NA | few
TGTGCCAGCAGCTCGCGACAGGGAGGGCAGCCCCAGCATTTT | CASSSRQGGQPQHF | 14 | TRBJ1-5 | TRBV5-6 | TRBD1 | many
TGTGCCAGCAGCTTCCGGGACCACCCGGTTTACGAGCAGTACTTC | CASSFRDHPVYEQYF | 15 | TRBJ2-7 | TRBV7-2 | NA | many
TGTGCCAGCAGTTTCAGGGCGGGAGGGCCGGGTGAGCAGTTCTTC | CASSFRAGGPGEQFF | 15 | TRBJ2-1 | TRBV12-3/TRBV12-4 | TRBD2 | many
TGCAGTGCTTCCGGGATTGGGCGCTACAATGAGCAGTTCTTC | CSASGIGRYNEQFF | 14 | TRBJ2-1 | TRBV20-1 | NA | many
TGTGCCAGCAGTTTTCCGGGACAGGGTTTCTATGGCTACACCTTC | CASSFPGQGFYGYTF | 15 | TRBJ1-2 | TRBV12-3/TRBV12-4 | TRBD1 | NA
TGTGCCAGCAGCCCCGCGGGAGGGGCCCCGTACGAGCAGTACTTC | CASSPAGGAPYEQYF | 15 | TRBJ2-7 | TRBV7-9 | TRBD2 | once
TGCGCCAGCAGTGAGTCTAAGCTAGCGGGAGGGAAAAGCACAGATACGCAGTATTTT | CASSESKLAGGKSTDTQYF | 19 | TRBJ2-3 | TRBV10-2 | TRBD2 | many
TGTGCCAGCAGCTTAGGCTGGGGACAATCCTCCGAGCAGTACTTC | CASSLGWGQSSEQYF | 15 | TRBJ2-7 | TRBV13 | NA | many
TGTGCCAGCAGCGCCGGCCTGGGACATCCTGGGGAGACCCAGTACTTC | CASSAGLGHPGETQYF | 16 | TRBJ2-5 | TRBV7-9 | NA | many
TGTGCCAGCAGCTCTACTACAGGGGGTACAGATACGCAGTATTTT | CASSSTTGGTDTQYF | 15 | TRBJ2-3 | TRBV13 | TRBD1 | many
TGTGCCTGGGGAAGTCGACCAACTTCCACCCTCTATGGCTACACCTTC | CAWGSRPTSTLYGYTF | 16 | TRBJ1-2 | TRBV30 | NA | few
TGTGCCAGCAGCTTAGAGGGCAACGAGCAGTACTTC | CASSLEGNEQYF | 12 | TRBJ2-7 | TRBV7-9 | NA | many
TGTGCCAGCAGTGACTCTAGCAGGGGGCGCCTCGAGCAGTACTTC | CASSDSSRGRLEQYF | 15 | TRBJ2-7 | TRBV6-1 | TRBD1 | many
TGCGCCAGCAGTGCGGGGGACGGGGAGCTGTTTTTT | CASSAGDGELFF | 12 | TRBJ2-2 | TRBV10-1 | NA | few
TGTGCCAGCAGTTACAACGACCTCTACGAGCAGTACTTC | CASSYNDLYEQYF | 13 | TRBJ2-7 | TRBV6-2/TRBV6-3 | NA | few
TGTGCCAGCACCATTAGCGGACCCTCCTACAATGAGCAGTTCTTC | CASTISGPSYNEQFF | 15 | TRBJ2-1 | TRBV12-3/TRBV12-4 | NA | many
TGCGCCAGCAGTACCACAGGGAACTATGGCTACACCTTC | CASSTTGNYGYTF | 13 | TRBJ1-2 | TRBV10-2 | NA | many
TGTGCCAGCATCCCCAGTAGCGGGGACGCCCGACTATTCACCAGGGAGCTGTTTTTT | CASIPSSGDARLFTRELFF | 19 | TRBJ2-2 | TRBV6-2/TRBV6-3 | TRBD2 | NA
TGTGCCAGCAGCTTAGTAGGGGGCTCCTACAATGAGCAGTTCTTC | CASSLVGGSYNEQFF | 15 | TRBJ2-1 | TRBV7-3 | NA | many
TGTGCCAGCAGCGCAGATTCTAGCGGGAGGGGGAACAATGAGCAGTTCTTC | CASSADSSGRGNNEQFF | 17 | TRBJ2-1 | TRBV9 | TRBD2 | few
TGCGCCAGCAGCCCCCAGGACGGAGGCTATGGCTACACCTTC | CASSPQDGGYGYTF | 14 | TRBJ1-2 | TRBV5-1 | NA | few
TGTGCCAGCAGTTACACCGGAGGACTAGCTGCCCAAGAGACCCAGTACTTC | CASSYTGGLAAQETQYF | 17 | TRBJ2-5 | TRBV6-5 | TRBD2 | many
TGTGCCAACTCCGGACTAGCGGGAAGTAATGAGCAGTTCTTC | CANSGLAGSNEQFF | 14 | TRBJ2-1 | TRBV7-9 | TRBD2 | NA
TGCGCCAGCAGCTTTCCGGGACAGGGACTGGCCACTGAAGCTTTCTTT | CASSFPGQGLATEAFF | 16 | TRBJ1-1 | TRBV4-1 | TRBD1 | many
TGTGCCACCGCTTCCCAGGGGGCACAGCAGTTCTTC | CATASQGAQQFF | 12 | TRBJ2-1 | TRBV27 | TRBD1 | many
TGTGCCAGCCAACAGCGTGACAATGAAAAACTGTTTTTT | CASQQRDNEKLFF | 13 | TRBJ1-4 | TRBV6-1 | NA | many
TGTGCCAGCAGCTTTGGACTAGCGGGAAACAATGAGCAGTTCTTC | CASSFGLAGNNEQFF | 15 | TRBJ2-1 | TRBV7-8 | TRBD2 | many
TGTGCCAGCAGCGTAGAGGGACAGCTAGGTGAAAAACTGTTTTTT | CASSVEGQLGEKLFF | 15 | TRBJ1-4 | TRBV9 | TRBD1 | NA
TGTGCCATCAGTTCCGGGCCCCAAGAGACCCAGTACTTC | CAISSGPQETQYF | 13 | TRBJ2-5 | TRBV10-3 | NA | many
TGTGCCAGCAGTTTAATACAGGGAGGCAGAAAACTGTTTTTT | CASSLIQGGRKLFF | 14 | TRBJ1-4 | TRBV28 | NA | many
TGCAGCGTTGAAGGAGGGGGCAGGAACACTGAAGCTTTCTTT | CSVEGGGRNTEAFF | 14 | TRBJ1-1 | TRBV29-1 | TRBD1 | many
TGTGCCAGCACCCGAGCGGGGAGCACAGATACGCAGTATTTT | CASTRAGSTDTQYF | 14 | TRBJ2-3 | TRBV7-8 | TRBD2 | many
TGTGCCAGCAGCCTAGGACAGGGAACAATGAACACTGAAGCTTTCTTT | CASSLGQGTMNTEAFF | 16 | TRBJ1-1 | TRBV6-1 | TRBD1 | NA
TGTGCCAGCAGCCCTCGGCAGGGTAAACAGCCCCAGCATTTT | CASSPRQGKQPQHF | 14 | TRBJ1-5 | TRBV7-2 | NA | many
TGTGCCAGCAGTGAAACCCGACAGGATGGCTACACCTTC | CASSETRQDGYTF | 13 | TRBJ1-2 | TRBV25-1 | NA | NA
TGTGCCAGCAGGGGAACAGGGATTGAAGCTTTCTTT | CASRGTGIEAFF | 12 | TRBJ1-1 | TRBV28 | NA | many
TGTGCCAGCAGCGTGGGGATGGAGCTGTTTTTT | CASSVGMELFF | 11 | TRBJ2-2 | TRBV9 | NA | NA
TGTGCCAGTACTATGGCGGTCGGGGAGACCCAGTACTTC | CASTMAVGETQYF | 13 | TRBJ2-5 | TRBV19 | NA | NA
TGTGCCAGCAGTCTACTATCCGGGACTAGACGCAATGAGCAGTTCTTC | CASSLLSGTRRNEQFF | 16 | TRBJ2-1 | TRBV28 | TRBD2 | many
TGTGCCAGCAGTGAGTCAGGGGGATGGACAGATACGCAGTATTTT | CASSESGGWTDTQYF | 15 | TRBJ2-3 | TRBV25-1 | TRBD1 | few
TGCGCCAGCAGCCCCGGACACGCCGGGACAGGGGTTTACAATGAGCAGTTCTTC | CASSPGHAGTGVYNEQFF | 18 | TRBJ2-1 | TRBV5-1 | TRBD1 | NA
TGCGCCAGCAGCCAAGATCTTACACCCCTCCACTTT | CASSQDLTPLHF | 12 | TRBJ1-6 | TRBV4-1 | NA | many
TGTGCTAGTGGGGCTAGCGGGGGAGGTAATGAGCAGTTCTTC | CASGASGGGNEQFF | 14 | TRBJ2-1 | TRBV12-5 | TRBD2 | few
TGTGCCATTCGAGACGTCCGCTATGGCTACACCTTC | CAIRDVRYGYTF | 12 | TRBJ1-2 | TRBV19 | NA | NA
TGTGCTAGTGGTTTTCACAGGGGACCCGGGGCCAACGTCCTGACTTTC | CASGFHRGPGANVLTF | 16 | TRBJ2-6 | TRBV12-5 | TRBD1 | few
TGTGCCTGGAGCAAAAGGGGCGGGTACACAGATACGCAGTATTTT | CAWSKRGGYTDTQYF | 15 | TRBJ2-3 | TRBV30 | NA | NA
TGTGCCAGCAGCACCGACAGGATCCAAGAGACCCAGTACTTC | CASSTDRIQETQYF | 14 | TRBJ2-5 | TRBV11-2 | NA | many
TGTGCCAGTAGCCAGGACAGGAACACCGGGGAGCTGTTTTTT | CASSQDRNTGELFF | 14 | TRBJ2-2 | TRBV19 | NA | NA
TGCAGTGCTAAGTTGACTAGCGAATACGAGCAGTACTTC | CSAKLTSEYEQYF | 13 | TRBJ2-7 | TRBV20-1 | TRBD2 | many
TGTGCCAGCAGCCAAACTAGCGGAAGTTACAATGAGCAGTTCTTC | CASSQTSGSYNEQFF | 15 | TRBJ2-1 | TRBV6-1 | TRBD2 | many
TGTGCCAGTAGTATAGAGCTTCCCAATCAGCCCCAGCATTTT | CASSIELPNQPQHF | 14 | TRBJ1-5 | TRBV19 | NA | NA
TGCGCCAGCAGCCAGGTATACCGGGACAGGGCCTACAATGAGCAGTTCTTC | CASSQVYRDRAYNEQFF | 17 | TRBJ2-1 | TRBV4-3 | TRBD1 | few